This T cell receptor beta chain was recorded in a study of cytomegalovirus exposure and HLA in healthy donors. Broader study findings: Within an earlier analysis, most TCR beta V segments proved productive either about 90% or about 30% of the time. It was assumed in the presence/absence analyses that sequencing depth was roughly uniform across donors. TCR beta chain V- and J-gene trimming was linked, in a later analysis, to a missense variant in DCLRE1C.

The CDR3 sequence is 18 residues long. Germline V gives CDR1 SGHRS, CDR2 YFSETQ. The V gene end was trimmed by 1 base and the J gene end by 5 bases; junction bases not matched to a gene: 12. This clone was counted a single time. Its antigen is unknown. PCR employed 60 Vbeta and 13 Jbeta primers. Libraries were prepared by immunoSEQ multiplex PCR; TCRdb keeps only in-frame clonotypes and omits some of them. The top ten clones hold roughly 13% of a sample with 150,000 to 200,000 clones, roughly three quarters of them seen once. Source material: PBMCs. The V and J genes are TRBV5-1 and TRBJ2-7, with 13 positions matching TRBD2. This TCR was recovered from a woman aged 45-60 years in good health and CMV-seropositive. This CDR3 is CASSLTLAGGPLRNEQYF. The CDR3 DNA sequence: TGCGCCAGCAGCTTGACACTAGCGGGGGGGCCTCTAAGAAACGAGCAGTACTTC.